One sample yielded the 17 T cell receptor beta chains listed below, sequenced in a study of T cell repertoires in cytomegalovirus infection. Each CDR3 protein gets one entry after TCRdb re-called the reads with MiXCR. The profile shows 250,000 to 400,000 distinct CDR3 sequences, 20% to 25% of them singletons. These receptors are not linked to any known antigen. This specimen consisted of cultured PBMCs, obtained from culture after CMV antigen stimulation. These TCRs come from a human donor in good health (CMV status not recorded). Some clones in this sample may be carry-over from other donors' samples.

This clonotype showed up just a few times. The V and J genes are TRBV11-2 and TRBJ2-1; 9 positions match TRBD1. Germline V gene sequence: CDR1 SGHAT, CDR2 FQNNGV. This CDR3 region has 13 residues. The V gene end was trimmed by 6 bases and the J gene end by 8 bases; junction bases not matched to a gene: 5. This CDR3 is CASSRTGADEQFF. For the CDR3, the DNA is TGTGCCAGCAGTCGGACAGGGGCGGATGAGCAGTTCTTC.

CDR3 sequence reads: CASSYDRGLGGYTF. CDR3 DNA sequence: TGTGCCAGCAGTTACGACAGGGGGCTGGGAGGCTACACCTTC. This chain joins TRBV6-8 and TRBJ1-2; 10 positions agree with TRBD1. Losses at the gene ends were 2 bases for V and 8 bases for J; bases not matched to a gene: 5. Looked up from germline, CDR1 is MNHGY and CDR2 is SAAAGT. The CDR3 runs to 14 residues.

This chain connects TRBV7-3 to TRBJ2-5, with D perhaps matching TRBD2 (6 bases). CDR1 and CDR2 (germline): SGHTA, FQGTGA. CDR3 length equals 13 residues. Trimming shortened V by 5 bases and J by 4 bases, and 11 bases separated the two germline ends. CDR3: CASSRIGGETQYF. CDR3 sequence (DNA): TGTGCCAGCAGCCGGATCGGGGGAGAGACCCAGTACTTC.

As concerns this clonotype: Germline and junction disagree at one end, which may indicate a read error. The V call is TRBV6-1, the J call TRBJ1-5; D remains ambiguous. The CDR3 sequence is 14 residues long. CDR1 is MNHNS and CDR2 is SASEGT in the germline V gene. The CDR3 reads CASSEGYNNQPQHF. The CDR3 DNA is TGTGCCAGCAGCGAAGGGTACAACAATCAGCCCCAGCATTTT.

The rearrangement joins TRBV6-2 or TRBV6-3 to TRBJ2-5; 8 nucleotides match TRBD1. Per the germline V gene, CDR1 is MNHEY and CDR2 is SVGEGT. The length of the CDR3 is 15 residues. Trimming removed 5 bases from V and 5 bases from J; junction bases left unmatched: 10. The CDR3 DNA reads as TGTGCCAGCAGTCAAATCCAGGGGGCGACTGAGACCCAGTACTTC. Translated: CASSQIQGATETQYF.

The chain employs TRBV10-2 and TRBJ1-6; 10 bases map to TRBD1. The CDR3 length is 15 residues. Trimming cost V 7 bases and J 7 bases; bases outside gene matches: 7. Germline V gene sequence: CDR1 WSHSY, CDR2 SAAADI. The CDR3 bases are TGCGCCAGCACGCATTCGGGACAGGGGAATTCACCCCTCCACTTT. Translation: CASTHSGQGNSPLHF.

The J gene is TRBJ2-1, the V gene TRBV6-2 or TRBV6-3, with TRBD2 identical over 16 bases. The CDR3 is made up of 19 amino acids. The germline gives CDR1 MNHEY, CDR2 SVGEGT. The V segment lost 2 bases and the J segment 2 bases; nucleotides outside the gene matches: 6. CDR3 nucleotides: TGTGCCAGCAGTTACGGGACTAGCGGGAGGGTCCTTCCCTACAATGAGCAGTTCTTC. Translating it yields CASSYGTSGRVLPYNEQFF.

This clonotype was picked up a small number of times. The chain uses TRBV28 and TRBJ2-7; weak D call: TRBD1 (5 bases). Between the trimmed V and J ends, which lost 7 bases and 2 bases, there was a span of 15 bases. This CDR3 has 14 residues. Germline V gene data show CDR1 as MDHEN and CDR2 as SYDVKM. The CDR3 DNA sequence: TGTGCCAGCACCCAGGGCCGCGTGGCCTACGAGCAGTACTTC. Translation: CASTQGRVAYEQYF.

This clonotype was picked up a small number of times. This chain links TRBV7-3 with TRBJ2-3, with D tentatively TRBD1 (6 bases). CDR1 SGHTA and CDR2 FQGTGA come from the germline V gene. The CDR3 has 14 residues. Trimming stripped 5 bases from V and 6 bases from J, with 15 bases between. In nucleotides, the CDR3 is TGTGCCAGCAGCCTATCTGGGGGCATGGATACGCAGTATTTT. Its translation is CASSLSGGMDTQYF.

The chain couples TRBV28 to TRBJ2-1; no clear D gene. Per germline, CDR1 MDHEN and CDR2 SYDVKM. CDR3 length: 10 amino acids. The V end lost 8 bases, the J end lost 12 bases, and 11 bases lay between the germline ends. In DNA, the CDR3 is TGTGCCAGCGGAAAAATCGGGCAGTTCTTC. Residues: CASGKIGQFF.

Of note for this clonotype: It may be a read error: a sequence one base away is much more abundant. The chain couples TRBV29-1 to TRBJ2-1; 14 nucleotides match TRBD2. This CDR3 has 15 residues. Looked up from germline, CDR1 is SQVTM and CDR2 is ANQGSEA. The CDR3 DNA reads as TGCAACGGTGGACTAGCGGGAGGACCGTACAATGAGCAGTTCTTC. Encoded protein: CNGGLAGGPYNEQFF.

This clonotype was seen many times. V gene TRBV7-2 combines with J gene TRBJ1-2; tentatively, D is TRBD1 (6 bases). Germline V gene lookup returns CDR1 SGHTA and CDR2 FQGNSA. Trimming took 2 bases from V and 4 from J, leaving 14 bases between them. The CDR3 totals 15 residues. The CDR3 region is CASSLTAGGSYGYTF. CDR3 coding DNA: TGTGCCAGCAGCTTAACCGCGGGGGGCTCCTATGGCTACACCTTC.

The rearrangement uses TRBV5-4 and TRBJ2-7; 14 nucleotides line up with TRBD2. V lost 3 bases, J lost 0 bases, and 5 bases stayed unmatched. Germline V gene lookup returns CDR1 SGHNT and CDR2 YYREEE (reference sequence). CDR3 length equals 17 residues. This CDR3 is CASSSPGTSGSSYEQYV. Here the CDR3 DNA reads TGTGCCAGCAGCTCCCCGGGGACTAGCGGGAGCTCCTACGAGCAGTACGTC.

This clonotype has ten or more counts. This sequence joins TRBV7-2 and TRBJ2-1, with 8 bases fitting TRBD2. Germline V gene lookup returns CDR1 SGHTA and CDR2 FQGNSA. V lost 5 bases to trimming and J lost 8 bases; unmatched junction nucleotides: 23. The CDR3 totals 19 residues. The CDR3 spells CASSLLGGTSFSSRDEQFF. The CDR3 DNA reads TGTGCCAGCAGCCTCCTTGGTGGGACTAGTTTTTCCTCGCGTGATGAGCAGTTCTTC.

The chain uses TRBV19 and TRBJ2-7, with D perhaps TRBD2 (5 bases). Germline lookup yields CDR1 LNHDA and CDR2 SQIVND (reference sequence). The CDR3 consists of 14 residues. Trimming cost V 7 bases and J 2 bases, with 15 bases left between them. CDR3 sequence reads: CASTVGTGTYEQYF. The CDR3 DNA reads as TGTGCCAGTACCGTGGGTACGGGGACCTACGAGCAGTACTTC.

Ten or more counts support this clonotype. V is TRBV5-4 and J is TRBJ2-3, with TRBD2 identical over 11 bases. This CDR3 comprises 20 residues. The J segment lost 4 bases and the V segment lost 4 bases, leaving 20 bases of the junction unmatched. Germline V gene sequence: CDR1 SGHNT, CDR2 YYREEE (reference sequence). In nucleotides, the CDR3 is TGTGCCAGCAGCGCCCGGCGGGTGTTAGCGGGAGGGCCAGTGGCAGATACGCAGTATTTT. Residues: CASSARRVLAGGPVADTQYF.

This clonotype was seen only a few times. The V and J genes are TRBV11-2 and TRBJ2-1, with 8 bases lining up with TRBD1. CDR3 length: 23 amino acids. Germline CDR1 reads SGHAT; CDR2 reads FQNNGV. V dropped 4 bases and J dropped 0; count of bases not matched to a gene: 26. DNA of the CDR3: TGTGCCAGCAGCTCATTCCCCCAGGGGGCTGCGGGTAGCGGACCATCCTCCTACAATGAGCAGTTCTTC. Translated: CASSSFPQGAAGSGPSSYNEQFF.